The sample holds many counts of the clone carrying this TCR beta chain. A marrow graft followed busulfan-fludarabine conditioning, with cyclophosphamide on days +3 and +4. The record originates from a study of T cells after posttransplantation cyclophosphamide. The CDR3 is made up of 14 amino acids. Germline CDR1 SNHLY, CDR2 FYNNEI. Deletions cut 5 bases from V and 2 bases from J, with 10 bases between. Method: immunoSEQ multiplex PCR; TCRdb's copy keeps in-frame clones and lacks some. The sample holds under 20,000 clones, and no clone turns up only once. This chain links TRBV2 with TRBJ1-5, with a possible D match to TRBD1 (5 bases). This TCR derives from a female patient younger than 45 who received an allogeneic stem cell transplant from a related donor, was CMV-positive, and had no GVHD. Among the T cells, some may be from the graft donor. The source was PBMCs, collected after allogeneic stem cell transplant with posttransplant cyclophosphamide. DNA for the CDR3: TGTGCCAGCAGTCTTCAGGGTCGCAATCAGCCCCAGCATTTT. This gives the protein CASSLQGRNQPQHF.